Included here is one T cell receptor (beta chain) sequence, with context. What it binds is unknown. Amplification used 60 Vbeta primers and 13 Jbeta primers. Produced via immunoSEQ multiplex PCR; TCRdb's table is partial and in-frame only. This sample has over 85,000 clones; around 86% occur once, and the top ten carry approximately 4%. The data are from a study of cytomegalovirus exposure and HLA in healthy donors. Study in general: HLA-typed donors were the source of 80 million to 90 million unique TCRs, which an early data release held. General study findings and limits: CMV serostatus alone was available as immune exposure information. Among the most significant clusters, several appeared linked to common viral pathogens in a later analysis.

The CDR3 totals 11 residues. V lost 6 bases and J lost 5, with 5 bases in between. Germline lookup yields CDR1 LGHNT and CDR2 FRNRAP. Sequencing was performed on PBMCs. This receptor was obtained from a female donor in good health and CMV-seropositive. The chain combines TRBV12-5 with TRBJ2-1; no clear D. This chain's CDR3 is CASGPNNEQFF. CDR3 DNA sequence: TGTGCTAGTGGCCCAAACAATGAGCAGTTCTTC.